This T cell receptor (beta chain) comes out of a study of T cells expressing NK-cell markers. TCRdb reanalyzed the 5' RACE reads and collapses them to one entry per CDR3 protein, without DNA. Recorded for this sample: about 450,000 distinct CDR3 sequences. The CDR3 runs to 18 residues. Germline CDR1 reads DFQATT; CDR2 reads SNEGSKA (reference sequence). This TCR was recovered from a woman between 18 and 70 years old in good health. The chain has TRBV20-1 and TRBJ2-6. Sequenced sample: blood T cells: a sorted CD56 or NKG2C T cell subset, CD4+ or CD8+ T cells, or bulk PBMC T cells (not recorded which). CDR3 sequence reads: CSAPTRTNQRGGANVLTF.